What follows describes a single T cell receptor beta chain. The PCR had 60 Vbeta and 13 Jbeta primers. Here immunoSEQ multiplex PCR was the method, and the copy in TCRdb shows in-frame clones only, minus some. This table holds about 160,000 clones, about 81% found once. The CDR3 is 16 residues long. Trimming took off 0 bases at V and 3 bases at J, with 13 bases between the two ends. Looked up from germline, CDR1 is MGHRA and CDR2 is YSYEKL. All the people who gave samples were healthy bone marrow donors. These donors counted as nominally healthy when sampled, but unrecorded immune exposures were likely. The data were taken from a study of cytomegalovirus exposure and HLA in healthy donors.

Specimen: PBMCs. This sequence originates from a girl aged 2 to 9 in good health and CMV-seropositive. This chain joins TRBV4-1 and TRBJ2-3; D is possibly TRBD1 (5 bases). The CDR3 bases are TGCGCCAGCAGCCAAGAGGGTTATCAGGGAACAGATACGCAGTATTTT. Translated: CASSQEGYQGTDTQYF.